Listed below are T cell receptor beta chains from one sample, sequenced in a study of CD8 T cells in Susac syndrome. From the immunoSEQ multiplex PCR reads, TCRdb called clonotypes with MiXCR, one entry per CDR3 protein. The sample has some 68,000 distinct CDR3 sequences, 90% to 95% seen once. The source material was CD4+ T cells from PBMCs. The receptors stem from a human donor with Susac syndrome. CDR3s include the opening cysteine and the closing phenylalanine or tryptophan. A D gene is named only where the DNA matches it firmly. Only part of the rows carry a size: once, few, many, or a class if the clone is expanded.

CDR3aa: CASSQDWLAGGHTDTQYF
CDR3nt: TGTGCCAGCAGCCAAGATTGGCTAGCGGGGGGGCACACAGATACGCAGTATTTT
v_gene: TRBV4-2
j_gene: TRBJ2-3
abundance: -
d_gene: TRBD2

CDR3aa: CASSQLSGEQYF
CDR3nt: TGTGCCAGCAGCCAGCTGAGTGGCGAGCAGTACTTC
v_gene: TRBV4-2
j_gene: TRBJ2-7
abundance: -
d_gene: -

CDR3aa: CASSHDPRYEQYF
CDR3nt: TGCGCCAGCAGCCATGACCCCCGTTACGAGCAGTACTTC
v_gene: TRBV4-3
j_gene: TRBJ2-7
abundance: -
d_gene: -

CDR3aa: CSATRGNEPEKLFF
CDR3nt: TGCAGTGCTACCCGCGGGAACGAGCCTGAAAAACTGTTTTTT
v_gene: TRBV20-1
j_gene: TRBJ1-4
abundance: -
d_gene: -

CDR3aa: CASSYIMGAHEQFF
CDR3nt: TGTGCCAGCAGCTATATTATGGGGGCGCATGAGCAGTTCTTC
v_gene: TRBV28
j_gene: TRBJ2-1
abundance: -
d_gene: -

CDR3aa: CASSPPLAAGSYNEQFF
CDR3nt: TGTGCCAGCTCACCACCGCTTGCGGCCGGCTCCTACAATGAGCAGTTCTTC
v_gene: TRBV18
j_gene: TRBJ2-1
abundance: -
d_gene: -

CDR3aa: CAWSELTDGELFF
CDR3nt: TGTGCCTGGAGTGAGCTGACCGACGGGGAGCTGTTTTTT
v_gene: TRBV30
j_gene: TRBJ2-2
abundance: once
d_gene: -

CDR3aa: CASSLTGGFEAFF
CDR3nt: TGCGCCAGCAGCTTGACAGGGGGCTTTGAAGCTTTCTTT
v_gene: TRBV5-1
j_gene: TRBJ1-1
abundance: once
d_gene: TRBD1

CDR3aa: CASSLAKPGQLATQYF
CDR3nt: TGTGCCAGCAGCTTAGCCAAACCGGGACAGCTAGCTACGCAGTATTTT
v_gene: TRBV7-9
j_gene: TRBJ2-3
abundance: once
d_gene: TRBD1

CDR3aa: CASSQGSEGDYEQYF
CDR3nt: TGTGCCAGCAGCCAAGGGTCCGAAGGTGATTACGAGCAGTACTTC
v_gene: TRBV28
j_gene: TRBJ2-7
abundance: -
d_gene: -

CDR3aa: CSARGGDTQYF
CDR3nt: TGCAGTGCCCGGGGTGGCGATACGCAGTATTTT
v_gene: TRBV20-1
j_gene: TRBJ2-3
abundance: -
d_gene: -

CDR3aa: CASNAGQGERDTQYF
CDR3nt: TGTGCCAGCAACGCGGGGCAGGGGGAGAGGGATACGCAGTATTTT
v_gene: TRBV12-3/TRBV12-4
j_gene: TRBJ2-3
abundance: -
d_gene: -

CDR3aa: CASSLLPGYTQYF
CDR3nt: TGTGCCAGCAGCCTCCTCCCAGGATATACGCAGTATTTT
v_gene: TRBV14
j_gene: TRBJ2-3
abundance: -
d_gene: -

CDR3aa: CASSRSGDLSYNEQFF
CDR3nt: TGTGCCAGCAGCCGGAGCGGGGATCTTTCCTACAATGAGCAGTTCTTC
v_gene: TRBV7-8
j_gene: TRBJ2-1
abundance: -
d_gene: TRBD2

CDR3aa: CASSPQGARGYTF
CDR3nt: TGTGCCAGCAGTCCACAGGGGGCGCGGGGCTACACCTTC
v_gene: TRBV12-3/TRBV12-4
j_gene: TRBJ1-2
abundance: -
d_gene: TRBD1

CDR3aa: CASSLWQKYYEQYF
CDR3nt: TGTGCCAGCAGCTTGTGGCAGAAATACTACGAGCAGTACTTC
v_gene: TRBV5-6
j_gene: TRBJ2-7
abundance: -
d_gene: -

CDR3aa: CASSHPKTSGGAGELFF
CDR3nt: TGTGCCAGCAGCCACCCAAAGACTAGCGGGGGGGCCGGGGAGCTGTTTTTT
v_gene: TRBV7-2
j_gene: TRBJ2-2
abundance: -
d_gene: TRBD2

CDR3aa: CASSGQGDTQYF
CDR3nt: TGTGCCAGCAGCGGACAGGGAGATACGCAGTATTTT
v_gene: TRBV7-9
j_gene: TRBJ2-3
abundance: -
d_gene: TRBD1

CDR3aa: CASRVAVSGNTIYF
CDR3nt: TGTGCCAGCAGGGTTGCTGTTTCTGGAAACACCATATATTTT
v_gene: TRBV28
j_gene: TRBJ1-3
abundance: once
d_gene: -

CDR3aa: CASSLTRAGQNYGYTF
CDR3nt: TGTGCCAGCAGTTTAACTCGGGCAGGTCAGAACTATGGCTACACCTTC
v_gene: TRBV28
j_gene: TRBJ1-2
abundance: -
d_gene: -

CDR3aa: CASSPALERAWGETQYF
CDR3nt: TGTGCCAGCAGCCCTGCTCTTGAACGCGCCTGGGGGGAGACCCAGTACTTC
v_gene: TRBV7-8
j_gene: TRBJ2-5
abundance: -
d_gene: -

CDR3aa: CASSSADRGRDSPLHF
CDR3nt: TGTGCCAGCAGCTCCGCGGACAGGGGAAGAGATTCACCCCTCCACTTT
v_gene: TRBV5-4
j_gene: TRBJ1-6
abundance: once
d_gene: TRBD1

CDR3aa: CASSVDPGGNTDTQYF
CDR3nt: TGTGCCAGCAGCGTAGATCCAGGGGGTAATACAGATACGCAGTATTTT
v_gene: TRBV9
j_gene: TRBJ2-3
abundance: -
d_gene: TRBD1

CDR3aa: CASSFRITEAFF
CDR3nt: TGTGCCAGCAGTTTTAGGATCACTGAAGCTTTCTTT
v_gene: TRBV28
j_gene: TRBJ1-1
abundance: -
d_gene: -

CDR3aa: CASRRTSGANVLTF
CDR3nt: TGTGCCAGCAGGAGGACGTCCGGGGCCAACGTCCTGACTTTC
v_gene: TRBV2
j_gene: TRBJ2-6
abundance: -
d_gene: -

CDR3aa: CASSPDLYQPQHF
CDR3nt: TGTGCCAGCAGCCCGGACCTATATCAGCCCCAGCATTTT
v_gene: TRBV7-2
j_gene: TRBJ1-5
abundance: -
d_gene: -

CDR3aa: CASSQDKQALPLHF
CDR3nt: TGTGCCAGCAGCCAAGATAAACAGGCCCTACCCCTCCACTTT
v_gene: TRBV4-2
j_gene: TRBJ1-6
abundance: -
d_gene: -

CDR3aa: CASSFGAGELFF
CDR3nt: TGTGCCAGCAGCTTTGGGGCTGGGGAGCTGTTTTTT
v_gene: TRBV7-3
j_gene: TRBJ2-2
abundance: few
d_gene: -

CDR3aa: CASSVGARGNTIYF
CDR3nt: TGTGCCAGCAGCGTCGGGGCGCGAGGAAACACCATATATTTT
v_gene: TRBV7-2
j_gene: TRBJ1-3
abundance: -
d_gene: -

CDR3aa: CASSLGPQGAYEQYF
CDR3nt: TGTGCCAGCAGCTTAGGGCCGCAGGGGGCGTACGAGCAGTACTTC
v_gene: TRBV7-2
j_gene: TRBJ2-7
abundance: -
d_gene: TRBD1

CDR3aa: CAVGWVEAFF
CDR3nt: TGTGCCGTCGGGTGGGTTGAAGCTTTCTTT
v_gene: TRBV7-2
j_gene: TRBJ1-1
abundance: once
d_gene: -

CDR3aa: CASSQVQGRNYGYTF
CDR3nt: TGCGCCAGCAGCCAAGTCCAGGGGAGGAACTATGGCTACACCTTC
v_gene: TRBV4-3
j_gene: TRBJ1-2
abundance: once
d_gene: -

CDR3aa: CASSPGGQARYEQYF
CDR3nt: TGTGCCAGCAGCCCGGGGGGACAGGCTCGCTACGAGCAGTACTTC
v_gene: TRBV7-2
j_gene: TRBJ2-7
abundance: -
d_gene: -

CDR3aa: CASSYLKDRGVQPQHF
CDR3nt: TGTGCCAGCAGTTACCTGAAGGACAGGGGAGTTCAGCCCCAGCATTTT
v_gene: TRBV6-5
j_gene: TRBJ1-5
abundance: -
d_gene: TRBD1

CDR3aa: CASSAHGGRGGSADTEAFF
CDR3nt: TGTGCCAGCAGTGCCCACGGAGGGCGTGGGGGCTCCGCGGACACTGAAGCTTTCTTT
v_gene: TRBV2
j_gene: TRBJ1-1
abundance: -
d_gene: -

CDR3aa: CASSLNVGDEQFF
CDR3nt: TGTGCCAGCAGCTTAAATGTGGGAGATGAGCAGTTCTTC
v_gene: TRBV11-1
j_gene: TRBJ2-1
abundance: -
d_gene: -

CDR3aa: CASRRDRRNQPQHF
CDR3nt: TGTGCCAGCAGACGGGACAGGCGGAATCAGCCCCAGCATTTT
v_gene: TRBV28
j_gene: TRBJ1-5
abundance: -
d_gene: TRBD1

CDR3aa: CASSPWTDMNTEAFF
CDR3nt: TGTGCCAGCAGCCCCTGGACGGATATGAACACTGAAGCTTTCTTT
v_gene: TRBV7-2
j_gene: TRBJ1-1
abundance: -
d_gene: -

CDR3aa: CASTLSGTANTEAFF
CDR3nt: TGCGCCAGCACCCTCTCCGGGACAGCGAACACTGAAGCTTTCTTT
v_gene: TRBV5-1
j_gene: TRBJ1-1
abundance: -
d_gene: TRBD1

CDR3aa: CASSQEGMGYTF
CDR3nt: TGTGCCAGCAGCCAAGAAGGTATGGGCTACACCTTC
v_gene: TRBV3-1
j_gene: TRBJ1-2
abundance: -
d_gene: -

CDR3aa: CATRQVPSSYEQYF
CDR3nt: TGTGCCACCCGGCAAGTCCCCAGCTCCTACGAGCAGTACTTC
v_gene: TRBV6-5
j_gene: TRBJ2-7
abundance: -
d_gene: -

CDR3aa: CSVAGAGETQYF
CDR3nt: TGCAGCGTTGCAGGGGCGGGAGAGACCCAGTACTTC
v_gene: TRBV29-1
j_gene: TRBJ2-5
abundance: -
d_gene: -

CDR3aa: CASQDWTEAFF
CDR3nt: TGTGCCAGCCAGGACTGGACCGAAGCTTTCTTT
v_gene: TRBV11-1
j_gene: TRBJ1-1
abundance: -
d_gene: -

CDR3aa: CASSPYPSNNQPQHF
CDR3nt: TGTGCCAGCAGTCCGTACCCGTCGAACAATCAGCCCCAGCATTTT
v_gene: TRBV28
j_gene: TRBJ1-5
abundance: once
d_gene: -

CDR3aa: CASTTTGPDTQYF
CDR3nt: TGTGCCAGTACCACGACAGGGCCAGATACGCAGTATTTT
v_gene: TRBV19
j_gene: TRBJ2-3
abundance: -
d_gene: TRBD1

CDR3aa: CASSLSSGDHEQYF
CDR3nt: TGTGCCAGCAGCTTAAGCTCAGGGGACCACGAGCAGTACTTC
v_gene: TRBV7-3
j_gene: TRBJ2-7
abundance: -
d_gene: -

CDR3aa: CASSGPRDRATQAFF
CDR3nt: TGTGCCAGCAGTGGCCCCCGGGACAGGGCAACCCAAGCTTTCTTT
v_gene: TRBV2
j_gene: TRBJ1-1
abundance: -
d_gene: TRBD1

CDR3aa: CASSNNRGLNTEAFF
CDR3nt: TGTGCCAGCAGTAATAACCGGGGATTGAACACTGAAGCTTTCTTT
v_gene: TRBV12-3/TRBV12-4
j_gene: TRBJ1-1
abundance: -
d_gene: -

CDR3aa: CASSLTGINTEAFF
CDR3nt: TGTGCCAGCAGCTTAACAGGGATAAACACTGAAGCTTTCTTT
v_gene: TRBV7-9
j_gene: TRBJ1-1
abundance: -
d_gene: -